This T cell receptor (beta chain) was captured in a study of control samples from healthy donors and cancer patients. The CDR3 runs to 14 residues. Germline V CDR1 and CDR2: LNHNV, YYDKDF (reference sequence). V lost 0 bases and J lost 2, with 8 bases in between. Sample share makes this clone medium-sized (0.01 to 0.1%). Other DNA sequences within the sample encode an identical CDR3. The assay was immunoSEQ multiplex PCR, and TCRdb's table has in-frame clones only and misses some. The sample shows about 58,000 clones, about 87% of them seen only once. Sequenced input: PBMCs. The receptor comes from a woman aged 55-75 years with lung cancer. The J gene is TRBJ2-7, the V gene TRBV15; tentative D call: TRBD1 (6 bases). CDR3: CATSRDRGPYEQYF. As DNA, the CDR3 is TGTGCCACCAGCAGAGACAGGGGACCCTACGAGCAGTACTTC.